What follows are 18 T cell receptor beta chains derived from one specimen sequenced in a study of shared clonotypes between healthy human individuals. Profiling relied on immunoSEQ multiplex PCR, and the TCRdb table lists in-frame clones only, not all of them. The sample carries around 1.4 million clones, about 98.5% recorded once. What was sequenced was naive CD4+ T cells sorted from blood. Subset specified: CD45RA+ positively selected. These receptors were collected from a man aged 25-45 years in good health.

The gene calls are TRBV18 and TRBJ2-1; 9 bases fit TRBD2. Trimming cost V 1 base and J 2 bases; bases outside gene matches: 6. CDR1 and CDR2 from the germline V gene are KGHSH and LQKENI. The CDR3 runs 17 residues. In nucleotides, the CDR3 is TGTGCCAGCTCACCACTGCTTAGCGGGAGCCCCTACAATGAGCAGTTCTTC. It translates to CASSPLLSGSPYNEQFF.

V and J are TRBV30 and TRBJ2-5; no clear D. Germline V gives CDR1 GTSNPN, CDR2 SVGIG (reference sequence). The CDR3 runs to 13 residues. The V end lost 0 bases, the J end lost 0 bases, and 5 bases lay between the germline ends. CDR3 in DNA: TGTGCCTGGAGTGTGGGCTACCAAGAGACCCAGTACTTC. Translated: CAWSVGYQETQYF.

J is TRBJ1-2 and V is TRBV4-1; weak D call: TRBD1 (5 bases). V lost 2 bases, J lost 2 bases, and 6 bases lay in between. Germline V gene lookup returns CDR1 MGHRA and CDR2 YSYEKL. This CDR3 has 13 residues. The CDR3 DNA sequence: TGCGCCAGCAGCCAACAGGGAAACTATGGCTACACCTTC. Its protein is CASSQQGNYGYTF.

In the case of this clone: Other DNA sequences of this sample code for an identical CDR3. This chain joins TRBV7-9 and TRBJ2-2; D remains ambiguous. Per germline, CDR1 SEHNR and CDR2 FQNEAQ (reference sequence). Trimming pared 3 bases from V and 2 bases from J, leaving 4 bases between. The CDR3 covers 13 residues. CDR3 coding DNA: TGTGCCAGCAGCTTTGGAAACACCGGGGAGCTGTTTTTT. The encoded protein is CASSFGNTGELFF. Drawing the rest from reference TRBV7-9 and TRBJ2-2, the complete variable domain is DTGVSQNPRHKITKRGQNVTFRCDPISEHNRLYWYRQTLGQGPEFLTYFQNEAQLEKSRLLSDRFSAERPKGSFSTLEIQRTEQGDSAMYLCASSFGNTGELFFGEGSRLTVL.

The V gene is TRBV6-9, the J gene TRBJ1-1; D remains ambiguous. V lost 3 bases and J 1 base, leaving 6 bases between the germline ends. Germline assignment: CDR1 MNHGY and CDR2 SVAAGI. The CDR3 loop spans 13 amino acids. CDR3 loop: CASSYRGNTEAFF. CDR3 sequence (DNA): TGTGCCAGCAGTTACCGGGGGAACACTGAAGCTTTCTTT.

The V gene is TRBV5-8, the J gene TRBJ2-7; 7 positions match TRBD2. Germline CDR1 is SGHTS and CDR2 is YDEGEE. V lost 5 bases, J lost 4 bases, and 9 bases stayed unmatched. This CDR3 spans 14 amino acids. CDR3 sequence reads: CASRPGTNTYEQYF. CDR3 nucleotides: TGTGCCAGCAGGCCCGGGACTAACACATACGAGCAGTACTTC. The full variable domain, completed using reference TRBV5-8 and TRBJ2-7, is EAGVTQSPTHLIKTRGQQATLRCSPISGHTSVYWYQQALGLGLQFLLWYDEGEERNRGNFPPRFSGRQFPNYSSELNVNALELEDSALYLCASRPGTNTYEQYFGPGTRLTVT.

The CDR3 spells CASSAAVGLMGTQYF. CDR3 in DNA: TGTGCCAGCAGCGCCGCGGTAGGACTTATGGGGACCCAGTACTTC. The chain joins TRBV9 to TRBJ2-5, with a tentative D call TRBD2 (5 bases). CDR3 length equals 15 residues. Germline V gene sequence: CDR1 SGDLS, CDR2 YYNGEE. The V and J ends lost 3 bases and 7 bases respectively, with 19 bases between them.

The chain uses TRBV15 and TRBJ2-1; D remains ambiguous. CDR1 and CDR2 from the germline V gene are LNHNV and YYDKDF (reference sequence). The CDR3 consists of 12 residues. V shed 1 base and J shed 9 bases, with 7 bases lying between them. The CDR3 DNA reads as TGTGCCACCAGCAGAGGGGTGGGTGAGCAGTTCTTC. Residues: CATSRGVGEQFF.

The rearrangement uses TRBV7-6 and TRBJ2-1; 8 bases are shared with TRBD2. V shed 6 bases and J 4 bases; nucleotides not matched to a gene: 8. The CDR3 runs 15 residues. The germline gives CDR1 SGHVS, CDR2 FNYEAQ. CDR3 protein: CASRPTTSGYNEQFF. In nucleotides, the CDR3 is TGTGCCAGCAGACCAACCACTAGCGGTTACAATGAGCAGTTCTTC.

The genes are TRBV5-1 and TRBJ2-3; tentatively, D is TRBD2 (5 bases). Trimming shortened V by 0 bases and J by 0 bases, and 8 bases separated the two germline ends. This CDR3 contains 15 residues. CDR1 is SGHRS, CDR2 YFSETQ, per germline. The CDR3 loop reads CASSLERFSTDTQYF. The DNA of the CDR3 is TGCGCCAGCAGCTTGGAGCGGTTTAGCACAGATACGCAGTATTTT.

About this clone itself: In the same sample, other DNA sequences code for this CDR3. This chain's CDR3 is CASSLGGSSYEQYF. The CDR3 DNA reads TGTGCCAGCAGCTTAGGCGGGAGTTCCTACGAGCAGTACTTC. The chain recombines TRBV11-3 with TRBJ2-7, with 7 bases lining up with TRBD2. This CDR3 contains 14 residues. With 1 base clipped from V and 1 base from J, the junction kept 1 base outside the gene matches. Germline V lookup: CDR1 SGHNT, CDR2 YENEEA.

Here the CDR3 DNA reads TGTGCCAGCAGGGGACAGGGGGACAATCAGCCCCAGCATTTT. This translates into CASRGQGDNQPQHF. The rearrangement joins TRBV6-6 to TRBJ1-5; 11 positions agree with TRBD1. Per germline, CDR1 MNHNY and CDR2 SVGAGI (reference sequence). The junction had 1 base not matched to a gene; V was cut back by 6 bases and J by 3 bases. This CDR3 spans 14 amino acids.

The rearrangement links TRBV6-6 to TRBJ2-7; maybe TRBD1 (6 bases). The germline V and J ends were trimmed by 6 bases and 2 bases, with 20 bases remaining between them. The germline gives CDR1 MNHNY, CDR2 SVGAGI (reference sequence). The CDR3 consists of 16 residues. In DNA, the CDR3 is TGTGCCAGCAGCCCGATTCTGGGACAACTAACCTACGAGCAGTACTTC. This codes for CASSPILGQLTYEQYF.

The chain recombines TRBV19 with TRBJ2-1; 7 bases are a match to TRBD2. V trimming: 6 bases; J trimming: 6 bases; junction bases outside the gene matches: 11. The CDR3 loop spans 15 amino acids. In germline, CDR1 is LNHDA, CDR2 SQIVND (reference sequence). The CDR3 coding sequence is TGTGCCAGTAGGTCGTTGGGGGAGGGCCGCAATGAGCAGTTCTTC. This codes for CASRSLGEGRNEQFF.

This clone has a single count. The gene calls are TRBV19 and TRBJ1-5; TRBD1 is a possible D gene (5 bases). This CDR3 region has 15 residues. V was trimmed by 4 bases and J by 4 bases, leaving 14 bases between them. Germline lookup yields CDR1 LNHDA and CDR2 SQIVND (reference sequence). CDR3 sequence reads: CASSTSGLGNQPQHF. Here the CDR3 DNA reads TGTGCCAGTAGTACCTCGGGACTTGGAAATCAGCCCCAGCATTTT.

The chain recombines TRBV6-1 with TRBJ1-1; D not certain. Germline CDR1 reads MNHNS; CDR2 reads SASEGT. V was cut by 1 base and J by 4 bases, with 13 bases left in between. The CDR3 extends over 15 amino acids. The DNA for the CDR3 is TGTGCCAGCAGTGAAGAGAAGGGAAGGGTCACTGAAGCTTTCTTT. Residues: CASSEEKGRVTEAFF.

This chain links TRBV2 with TRBJ2-1, with a tentative D call TRBD2 (6 bases). There are 15 residues in the CDR3. V was clipped by 4 bases and J by 4 bases, with 14 bases between them. Per the germline V gene, CDR1 is SNHLY and CDR2 is FYNNEI. CDR3: CASSVNSLAYNEQFF. The CDR3 DNA follows: TGTGCCAGCAGTGTGAATAGTCTAGCGTACAATGAGCAGTTCTTC.

Only one count was recorded for this clone. The chain uses TRBV4-3 and TRBJ1-2, with 7 bases matching TRBD1. Germline CDR1 reads LGHNA; CDR2 reads YSLEER. The V gene end was trimmed by 1 base and the J gene end by 2 bases; junction bases not matched to a gene: 4. The CDR3 is made up of 15 amino acids. CDR3 DNA sequence: TGCGCCAGCAGCCAAGGGGGACAGACGAACTATGGCTACACCTTC. Its translation is CASSQGGQTNYGYTF.